This section outlines one TCR beta chain sequence together with its context. A much larger clone sits a single nucleotide away, making a read error possible. These data belong to a study of molecular identifiers for immune sequencing clone quantification. Using its own MiXCR run on the PCR reads, TCRdb lists one record per CDR3 protein. The sample includes about 68,000 distinct CDR3 sequences, around 18% seen only once; the top ten take about 1.5%. Sequenced sample: naive CD8+ T cells from blood, with Jurkat cell RNA spiked in. Subset in this sample: FACS-sorted CD8+CD4-CCR7+CD45RA+ naive T cells. The source is a human donor in good health. Some libraries in this study had Jurkat cell RNA spiked in.

The CDR3 loop is CASSTSWAGGSFEQYF. The CDR3 coding sequence is TGTGCCAGCAGTACCTCCTGGGCAGGGGGGTCCTTCGAGCAGTACTTC. The V and J genes are TRBV27 and TRBJ2-7; tentative D call: TRBD1 (7 bases). Germline-derived CDR1 and CDR2 are MNHEY and SMNVEV (reference sequence). The CDR3 is 16 amino acids.